This TCR beta chain was captured in a study of T-cell reconstitution after alpha-beta-depleted transplantation in children. The TCRbeta library incorporated unique molecular identifiers. In TCRdb, the PCR reads were re-called with MiXCR into one record per CDR3 protein. The data show approximately 240,000 distinct CDR3 sequences, under 13% seen once. The CDR3 covers 17 residues. V lost 3 bases, J lost 3 bases, and 11 bases stayed unmatched. Per germline, CDR1 SGHNT and CDR2 YYREEE (reference sequence). The clonotype originates from a child under two years old with acute myeloid leukemia, due to receive a stem cell transplant. This specimen consisted of PBMCs, obtained before TCRalphabeta/CD19-depleted stem cell transplant. The chain employs TRBV5-4 and TRBJ2-3, with TRBD1 identical over 9 bases. The CDR3 DNA is TGTGCCAGCAGCTCGTCCCGGGACAGGGCTGGTACAGATACGCAGTATTTT. The encoded protein is CASSSSRDRAGTDTQYF. The full variable domain, in which reference TRBV5-4 and TRBJ2-3 provide the parts outside the CDR3, is ETGVTQSPTHLIKTRGQQVTLRCSSQSGHNTVSWYQQALGQGPQFIFQYYREEENGRGNFPPRFSGLQFPNYSSELNVNALELDDSALYLCASSSSRDRAGTDTQYFGPGTRLTVL.